The 15 T cell receptor beta chains reported below all come from one sample, sequenced in a study of T cells expressing NK-cell markers. From the 5' RACE reads, TCRdb lists one entry per CDR3 protein and no DNA. The sample has 200,000 to 300,000 distinct CDR3 sequences; the top ten hold 0.3% to 0.45%. The sequencing sample was made of blood T cells: a sorted CD56 or NKG2C T cell subset, CD4+ or CD8+ T cells, or bulk PBMC T cells (not recorded which). These receptors all stem from a man aged 18 to 30 in good health.

The chain is built from TRBV29-1 and TRBJ2-1. CDR1 and CDR2 (germline): SQVTM, ANQGSEA. This CDR3 is built from 12 residues. The chain's CDR3 is CSVQIISNEQFF.

The genes are TRBV4-3 and TRBJ2-7; TCRdb returns TRBD1, unconfirmable since there is no DNA. The CDR3 loop spans 14 amino acids. Germline assignment: CDR1 LGHNA and CDR2 YSLEER. CDR3 region: CASSQIPGQGQQYF.

The V and J genes are TRBV24-1 and TRBJ2-3; TCRdb reports TRBD2, a call that lacks DNA to check it against. This CDR3 region has 16 residues. From germline, CDR1 is KGHDR and CDR2 SFDVKD. CDR3 residues: CATSYPGLAFTDTQYF.

The CDR3 sequence is CASSNLETGRINEQFF. J is TRBJ2-1 and V is TRBV2; TCRdb reports TRBD1, a call that lacks DNA to check it against. The CDR3 is 16 amino acids. Germline CDR1 SNHLY, CDR2 FYNNEI.

This rearrangement joins TRBV20-1 to TRBJ2-5; as DNA is missing, the TRBD2 call by TCRdb cannot be tested. This CDR3 region has 14 residues. Germline assignment: CDR1 DFQATT and CDR2 SNEGSKA (reference sequence). The CDR3 protein is CSALGGRAAETQYF.

The chain uses TRBV29-1 and TRBJ2-1; TCRdb indicates TRBD1, and absent DNA this call remains unverified. The CDR3 extends over 12 amino acids. Germline V gene data show CDR1 as SQVTM and CDR2 as ANQGSEA. CDR3 loop: CSVDEGGFEQFF.

The V and J genes are TRBV12-3 or TRBV12-4 and TRBJ2-3; the TCRdb call, TRBD2, lacks DNA for checking. The CDR3 runs 15 residues. CDR3 loop: CASTTQGGVTDTQYF.

The chain joins TRBV6-5 to TRBJ2-2. CDR1 is MNHEY, CDR2 SVGAGI, per germline. This CDR3 contains 14 residues. CDR3 loop: CASSYSRDTGELFF.

J is TRBJ2-6 and V is TRBV20-1; TCRdb gives TRBD1 as the D gene, but with no DNA this cannot be confirmed. CDR3 length: 15 residues. CDR1 and CDR2 from the germline V gene are DFQATT and SNEGSKA (reference sequence). The CDR3 reads CSARRDPGGANVLTF.

The rearrangement links TRBV12-3 or TRBV12-4 to TRBJ2-2; TCRdb names TRBD1, which stays unverified in the absence of DNA. This CDR3 contains 15 residues. The chain's CDR3 is CASTPDKVRTGELFF.

V gene TRBV20-1 combines with J gene TRBJ2-3; the TRBD1 assignment by TCRdb is unverifiable without DNA. This CDR3 comprises 15 residues. Germline V gene data show CDR1 as DFQATT and CDR2 as SNEGSKA (reference sequence). The CDR3 sequence is CSANQYSGRTDTQYF.

The chain links TRBV20-1 to TRBJ2-5. CDR1 is DFQATT and CDR2 is SNEGSKA in the germline V gene (reference sequence). The CDR3 has 11 amino acids. CDR3 region: CSARPQETQYF.

The rearrangement uses TRBV20-1 and TRBJ2-1; TCRdb reports TRBD1, a call that lacks DNA to check it against. CDR1 is DFQATT, CDR2 SNEGSKA, per germline (reference sequence). The CDR3 covers 15 residues. The CDR3 here is CSATPMISSYNEQFF.

The genes are TRBV6-5 and TRBJ2-3; TCRdb returns TRBD1, unconfirmable since there is no DNA. Per germline, CDR1 MNHEY and CDR2 SVGAGI. CDR3 length: 14 residues. The CDR3 loop reads CASTRGTVTDTQYF.

CDR3 amino acids: CASSPDRDYTQYF. The V call is TRBV4-1, the J call TRBJ2-3. This CDR3 has 13 residues. The germline V gene encodes CDR1 MGHRA and CDR2 YSYEKL.